Listed below are T cell receptor beta chains from one sample, sequenced in a study of spatial heterogeneity in lung cancer. TCRdb independently ran MiXCR on the 5' RACE reads; one entry per CDR3 protein. In the table there are fewer than 60,000 distinct CDR3 sequences, less than 9.5% of which are singletons. The sample consisted of PBMCs, taken at follow-up. The receptors here all came from a female donor with early-stage non-small cell lung cancer. Both conserved end residues are part of each CDR3. D genes are given only for firm matches. For some rows the clone size is stated as once, few or many, or as a class when expanded; others skip it.

clone_size	j_call	v_call	d_call	cdr3_nt	cdr3_aa
many	TRBJ2-1	TRBV6-2/TRBV6-3	TRBD2	TGTGCCAGCAGTCCCTCCCGCGGGGGCTACAATGAGCAGTTCTTC	CASSPSRGGYNEQFF
many	TRBJ2-3	TRBV4-3	TRBD2	TGCGCCAGCAGCCAAGGCGGGACTAGCGGGATGAGCACAGATACGCAGTATTTT	CASSQGGTSGMSTDTQYF
many	TRBJ2-6	TRBV11-2	-	TGTGCCAGCAGCTTAGATCTCGGGGCCAACGTCCTGACTTTC	CASSLDLGANVLTF
few	TRBJ2-5	TRBV11-2	TRBD2	TGTGCCAGCAGCTCAAACCGGGGGGGAAAAGAGACCCAGTACTTC	CASSSNRGGKETQYF
few	TRBJ1-1	TRBV6-1	TRBD1	TGTGCCAGCAGGGGGACAGCCTACACTGAAGCTTTCTTT	CASRGTAYTEAFF
many	TRBJ1-4	TRBV20-1	-	TGCAGTGCTAGAGTGGTGGAAGGGAAACTGTTTTTT	CSARVVEGKLFF
-	TRBJ2-3	TRBV2	-	TGTGCCAGCAACTCTGAAGATACGCAGTATTTT	CASNSEDTQYF
-	TRBJ2-5	TRBV20-1	-	TGCAGTGCTAGATGGGGCCAAGAGACCCAGTACTTC	CSARWGQETQYF
few	TRBJ1-1	TRBV5-1	TRBD1	TGCGCCAGCAGCCCAGGACAGGGGAGGCGAACTGAAGCTTTCTTT	CASSPGQGRRTEAFF
few	TRBJ2-3	TRBV6-6	TRBD1	TGTGCCGGCAAGGGGGCGCCGGGAGATACGCAGTATTTT	CAGKGAPGDTQYF
-	TRBJ1-1	TRBV14	-	TGTGCCAGCAGCCCAGGGGTGTTGAACACTGAAGCTTTCTTT	CASSPGVLNTEAFF
many	TRBJ1-2	TRBV29-1	-	TGCAGCGTCCTGGACAGCTATGGCTACACCTTC	CSVLDSYGYTF
many	TRBJ1-1	TRBV7-8	TRBD1	TGTGCCAGCTTCGATTGGGACAGAGGGGGAAACACTGAAGCTTTCTTT	CASFDWDRGGNTEAFF
many	TRBJ1-5	TRBV4-3	-	TGCGCCAGCAGCCAAGAGCCAGGCCCTCAGCCCCAGCATTTT	CASSQEPGPQPQHF
many	TRBJ2-1	TRBV20-1	TRBD2	TGCAGTGCTCGACCCCCGAGTAGCGGGATCTACAATGAGCAGTTCTTC	CSARPPSSGIYNEQFF
-	TRBJ1-2	TRBV18	TRBD1	TGTGCCAGCTCTCCGGGACAGGAAAACTATGGCTACACCTTC	CASSPGQENYGYTF
many	TRBJ1-1	TRBV5-1	-	TGCGCCAGCAGCTTGTGGTCTGAGAACACTGAAGCTTTCTTT	CASSLWSENTEAFF
-	TRBJ1-3	TRBV2	-	TGTGCCAGCAGCGCCGACGGCTCTGGAAACACCATATATTTT	CASSADGSGNTIYF
many	TRBJ2-5	TRBV7-2	-	TGTGCCAGCAGCTTAGAAGCCGCCCGGAGAGAGACCCAGTACTTC	CASSLEAARRETQYF
-	TRBJ2-2	TRBV7-8	-	TGTGCCAGCACCCCATACACCGGGGAGCTGTTTTTT	CASTPYTGELFF
-	TRBJ2-3	TRBV6-2/TRBV6-3	-	-	CASSLERDTQYF
many	TRBJ1-3	TRBV5-1	-	TGCGCCAGCAGCTTGGCCGGCAGCTCGGGCTCTGGAAACACCATATATTTT	CASSLAGSSGSGNTIYF
many	TRBJ1-1	TRBV25-1	-	TGTGCCAGCAGCATAAACGGGAGGGGCTTCATGAACACTGAAGCTTTCTTT	CASSINGRGFMNTEAFF
many	TRBJ1-2	TRBV7-9	-	TGTGCCAGCAGCTTAGGCGCGGGGGCGCGGATCGGCTACACCTTC	CASSLGAGARIGYTF
-	TRBJ2-2	TRBV10-1	TRBD1	TGCGCCAGCAGTTTGGACAGGGGGCCTTTCGGGGAGCTGTTTTTT	CASSLDRGPFGELFF
many	TRBJ2-3	TRBV4-3	TRBD2	TGCGCCAGCAGCCCCGGGAGCGGGGGGCTCACAGATACGCAGTATTTT	CASSPGSGGLTDTQYF
few	TRBJ2-7	TRBV20-1	TRBD2	TGCAGTGCTACCTCGACTAGCGGGGCCTACGAGCAGTACTTC	CSATSTSGAYEQYF